The 2 T cell receptor beta chains in this list originate from one sample, sequenced in a study of early T cells in non-severe SARS-CoV-2 infection. MiXCR, run by TCRdb on the 5' RACE reads, gives a single entry per CDR3 protein. Altogether around 100,000 distinct CDR3 sequences are present, around 14% being singletons, with the ten largest covering 6.2%. The sample taken for sequencing was whole blood. These receptors all stem from an adult who was a healthcare worker with PCR-confirmed SARS-CoV-2 infection or an uninfected control (not recorded which).

This clonotype was seen at least ten times. CDR3 loop: CASSFRGNTGELFF. CDR3 DNA sequence: TGTGCCAGCAGCTTCCGGGGCAACACCGGGGAGCTGTTTTTT. The V gene is TRBV7-6, the J gene TRBJ2-2, with D perhaps TRBD1 or TRBD2 (5 bases each). Trimming pared 3 bases from V and 2 bases from J, leaving 7 bases between. This CDR3 contains 14 residues. Looked up from germline, CDR1 is SGHVS and CDR2 is FNYEAQ. The full variable domain, its missing parts supplied by reference TRBV7-6 and TRBJ2-2, is GAGVSQSPRYKVTKRGQDVALRCDPISGHVSLYWYRQALGQGPEFLTYFNYEAQQDKSGLPNDRFSAERPEGSISTLTIQRTEQRDSAMYRCASSFRGNTGELFFGEGSRLTVL.

The chain recombines TRBV7-2 with TRBJ1-1, with D unclear. Germline CDR1 SGHTA, CDR2 FQGNSA. The V and J ends lost 4 bases and 4 bases respectively, with 10 bases between them. The CDR3 runs 13 residues. CDR3 sequence (DNA): TGTGCCAGCAGCTCGTTAATGGGCACTGAAGCTTTCTTT. Its protein is CASSSLMGTEAFF. The variable domain in full, with the rest retrieved from reference TRBV7-2 and TRBJ1-1, is GAGVSQSPSNKVTEKGKDVELRCDPISGHTALYWYRQSLGQGLEFLIYFQGNSAPDKSGLPSDRFSAERTGGSVSTLTIQRTQQEDSAVYLCASSSLMGTEAFFGQGTRLTVV.